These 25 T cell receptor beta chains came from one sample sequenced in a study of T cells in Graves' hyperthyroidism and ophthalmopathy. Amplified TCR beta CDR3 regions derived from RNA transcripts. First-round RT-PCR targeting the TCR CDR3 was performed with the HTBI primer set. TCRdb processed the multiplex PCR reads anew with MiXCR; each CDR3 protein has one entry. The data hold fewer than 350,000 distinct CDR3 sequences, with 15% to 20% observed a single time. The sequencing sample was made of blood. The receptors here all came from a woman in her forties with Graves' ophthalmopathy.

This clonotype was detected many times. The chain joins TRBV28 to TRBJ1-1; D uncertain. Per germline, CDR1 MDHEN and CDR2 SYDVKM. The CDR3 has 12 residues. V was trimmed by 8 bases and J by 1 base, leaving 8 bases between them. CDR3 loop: CASYAGNTEAFF. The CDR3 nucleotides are TGTGCCAGCTACGCTGGGAACACTGAAGCTTTCTTT.

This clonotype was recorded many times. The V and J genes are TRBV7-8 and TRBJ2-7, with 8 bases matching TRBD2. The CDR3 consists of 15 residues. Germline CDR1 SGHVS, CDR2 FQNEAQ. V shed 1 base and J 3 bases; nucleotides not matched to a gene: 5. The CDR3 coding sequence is TGTGCCAGCAGCTTAGAGAGCGGGAGTGGCTACGAGCAGTACTTC. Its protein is CASSLESGSGYEQYF. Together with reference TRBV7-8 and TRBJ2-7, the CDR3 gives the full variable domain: GAGVSQSPRYKVAKRGQDVALRCDPISGHVSLFWYQQALGQGPEFLTYFQNEAQLDKSGLPSDRFFAERPEGSVSTLKIQRTQQEDSAVYLCASSLESGSGYEQYFGPGTRLTVT.

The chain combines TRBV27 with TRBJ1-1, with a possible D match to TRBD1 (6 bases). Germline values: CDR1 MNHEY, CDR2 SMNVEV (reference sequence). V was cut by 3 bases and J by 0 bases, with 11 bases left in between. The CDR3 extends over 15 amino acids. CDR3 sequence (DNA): TGTGCCAGCAGTTTGGGGGGGCTGATGAACACTGAAGCTTTCTTT. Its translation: CASSLGGLMNTEAFF.

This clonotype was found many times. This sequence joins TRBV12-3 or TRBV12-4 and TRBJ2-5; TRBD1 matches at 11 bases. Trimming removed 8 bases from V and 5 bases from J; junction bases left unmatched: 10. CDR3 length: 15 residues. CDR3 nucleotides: TGTGCCAGCTTGGCCGGGACAGGGGGTCTCGAGACCCAGTACTTC. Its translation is CASLAGTGGLETQYF.

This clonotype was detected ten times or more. CDR3 DNA sequence: TGTGCCAGCAGCTTAGATATCGGGCTCACTGAAGCTTTCTTT. Protein sequence: CASSLDIGLTEAFF. This chain connects TRBV11-2 to TRBJ1-1; D call uncertain. The CDR3 has 14 amino acids. V was shortened by 0 bases and J by 4 bases, with 9 bases between the two germline ends. Germline assignment: CDR1 SGHAT and CDR2 FQNNGV. The variable domain in full, completed from reference TRBV11-2 and TRBJ1-1, reads EAGVAQSPRYKIIEKRQSVAFWCNPISGHATLYWYQQILGQGPKLLIQFQNNGVVDDSQLPKDRFSAERLKGVDSTLKIQPAKLEDSAVYLCASSLDIGLTEAFFGQGTRLTVV.

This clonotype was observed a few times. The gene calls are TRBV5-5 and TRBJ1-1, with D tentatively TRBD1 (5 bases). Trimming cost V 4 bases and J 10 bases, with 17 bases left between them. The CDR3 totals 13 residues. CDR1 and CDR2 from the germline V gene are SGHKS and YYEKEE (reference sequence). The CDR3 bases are TGTGCCAGCAGCCTCCCCGGGGCGGGTCGAGCTTTCTTT. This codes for CASSLPGAGRAFF.

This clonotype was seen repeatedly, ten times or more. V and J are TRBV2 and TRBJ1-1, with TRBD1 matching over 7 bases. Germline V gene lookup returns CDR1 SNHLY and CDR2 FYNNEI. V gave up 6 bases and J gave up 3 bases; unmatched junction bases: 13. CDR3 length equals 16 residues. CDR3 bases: TGTGCCAGCAGCAAAGGGGGACAGATCGTTGACACTGAAGCTTTCTTT. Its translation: CASSKGGQIVDTEAFF.

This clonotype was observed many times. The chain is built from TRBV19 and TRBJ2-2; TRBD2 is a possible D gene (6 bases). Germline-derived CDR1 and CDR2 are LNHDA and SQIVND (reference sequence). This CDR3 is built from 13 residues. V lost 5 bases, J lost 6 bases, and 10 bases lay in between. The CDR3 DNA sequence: TGTGCCAGTAGTTGGCTAGCGTCCGGGGAGCTGTTTTTT. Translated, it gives CASSWLASGELFF.

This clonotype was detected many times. CDR3 coding DNA: TGTGCCAGCAGCCAGATAGGGTCCCAACAAGAAATTCAGTACTTC. Encoded protein: CASSQIGSQQEIQYF. The chain has TRBV7-9 and TRBJ2-4; D not resolved. Germline CDR1 and CDR2: SEHNR and FQNEAQ (reference sequence). V lost 5 bases and J 10 bases, leaving 21 bases between the germline ends. The CDR3 covers 15 residues.

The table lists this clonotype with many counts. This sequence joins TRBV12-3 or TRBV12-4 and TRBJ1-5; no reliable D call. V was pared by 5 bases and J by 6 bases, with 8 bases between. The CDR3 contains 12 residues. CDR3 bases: TGTGCCAGCAGTACTGCAGGTCAGCCCCAGCATTTT. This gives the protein CASSTAGQPQHF.

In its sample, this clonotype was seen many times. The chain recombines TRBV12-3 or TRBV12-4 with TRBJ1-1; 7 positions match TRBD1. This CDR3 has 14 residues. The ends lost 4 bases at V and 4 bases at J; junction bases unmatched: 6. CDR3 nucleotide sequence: TGTGCCAGCAGTTCAACAGGGGTGGTCACTGAAGCTTTCTTT. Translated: CASSSTGVVTEAFF.

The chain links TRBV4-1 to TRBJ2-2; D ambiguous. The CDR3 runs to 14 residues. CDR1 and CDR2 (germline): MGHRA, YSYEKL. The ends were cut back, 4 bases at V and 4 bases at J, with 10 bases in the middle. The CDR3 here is CASSRGLGTGELFF. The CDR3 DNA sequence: TGCGCCAGCAGCCGCGGTCTGGGCACCGGGGAGCTGTTTTTT.

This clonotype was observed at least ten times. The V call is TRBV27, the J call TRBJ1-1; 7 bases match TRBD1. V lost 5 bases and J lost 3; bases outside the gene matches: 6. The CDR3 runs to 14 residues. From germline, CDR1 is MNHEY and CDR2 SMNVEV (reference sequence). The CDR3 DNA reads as TGTGCCAGCAGTAAAGACAGGGCTTACACTGAAGCTTTCTTT. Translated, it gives CASSKDRAYTEAFF.

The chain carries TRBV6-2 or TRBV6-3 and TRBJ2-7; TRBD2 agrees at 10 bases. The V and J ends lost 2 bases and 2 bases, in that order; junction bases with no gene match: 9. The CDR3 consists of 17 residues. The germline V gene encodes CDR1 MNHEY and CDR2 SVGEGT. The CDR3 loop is CASSYTLGLASAYEQYF. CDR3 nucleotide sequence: TGTGCCAGCAGTTACACCTTGGGACTAGCGTCGGCCTACGAGCAGTACTTC.

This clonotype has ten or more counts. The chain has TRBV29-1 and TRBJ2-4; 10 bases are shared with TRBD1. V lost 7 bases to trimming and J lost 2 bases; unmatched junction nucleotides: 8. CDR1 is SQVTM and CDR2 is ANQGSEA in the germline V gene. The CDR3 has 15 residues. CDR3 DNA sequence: TGCAGCGCAGAGACAGGGGGCGGATCCAAAAACATTCAGTACTTC. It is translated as CSAETGGGSKNIQYF.

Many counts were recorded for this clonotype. The CDR3: CASSYERGANYGYTF. The CDR3 DNA reads as TGTGCCAGCAGTTACGAGAGAGGAGCTAACTATGGCTACACCTTC. The V gene is TRBV6-5, the J gene TRBJ1-2; D ambiguous. Germline CDR1 reads MNHEY; CDR2 reads SVGAGI. With 2 bases removed from V and 0 bases from J, the gap between germline ends came to 10 bases. The CDR3 is 15 amino acids.

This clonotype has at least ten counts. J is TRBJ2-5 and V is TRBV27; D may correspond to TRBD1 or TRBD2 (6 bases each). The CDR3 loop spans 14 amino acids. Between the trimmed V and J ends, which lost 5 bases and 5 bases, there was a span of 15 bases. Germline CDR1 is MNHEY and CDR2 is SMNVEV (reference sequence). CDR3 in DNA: TGTGCCAGCAGTCCCATTGGGGGGCACGAGACCCAGTACTTC. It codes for CASSPIGGHETQYF.

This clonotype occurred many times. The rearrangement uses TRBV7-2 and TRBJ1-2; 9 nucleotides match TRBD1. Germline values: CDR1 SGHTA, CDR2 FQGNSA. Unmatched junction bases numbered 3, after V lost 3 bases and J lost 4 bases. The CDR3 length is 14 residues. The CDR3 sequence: CASSFGTGSYGYTF. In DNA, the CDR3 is TGTGCCAGCAGCTTCGGGACAGGGTCCTATGGCTACACCTTC.

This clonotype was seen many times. The CDR3 loop is CASMGYTEAFF. As DNA, the CDR3 is TGTGCCAGCATGGGGTACACTGAAGCTTTCTTT. The J gene is TRBJ1-1, the V gene TRBV6-2 or TRBV6-3; no definite D call. The germline V gene encodes CDR1 MNHEY and CDR2 SVGEGT. Trimming took 7 bases from V and 3 from J, leaving 6 bases between them. CDR3 length: 11 amino acids.

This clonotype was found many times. The DNA for the CDR3 is TGTGCCAGCAGTCCTCCTCGGAGAGGAGCTTTCTTT. Translated: CASSPPRRGAFF. The rearrangement uses TRBV28 and TRBJ1-1; D gene unclear. V lost 5 bases and J lost 10, with 14 bases in between. There are 12 residues in the CDR3. Looked up from germline, CDR1 is MDHEN and CDR2 is SYDVKM.

The CDR3 loop reads CASSPGYRDGLYTF. CDR3 sequence (DNA): TGTGCCAGCAGTCCGGGATACAGGGACGGGCTCTACACCTTC. The chain employs TRBV6-2 or TRBV6-3 and TRBJ1-2, with a weak D call TRBD1 (6 bases). In germline, CDR1 is MNHEY, CDR2 SVGEGT. This CDR3 comprises 14 residues. Trimming pared 5 bases from V and 10 bases from J, leaving 20 bases between.

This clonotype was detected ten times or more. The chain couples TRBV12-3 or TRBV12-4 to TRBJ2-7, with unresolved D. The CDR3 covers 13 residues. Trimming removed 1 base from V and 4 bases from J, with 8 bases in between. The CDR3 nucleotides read TGTGCCAGCAGTTTAGGGCAAACTTACGAGCAGTACTTC. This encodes CASSLGQTYEQYF.

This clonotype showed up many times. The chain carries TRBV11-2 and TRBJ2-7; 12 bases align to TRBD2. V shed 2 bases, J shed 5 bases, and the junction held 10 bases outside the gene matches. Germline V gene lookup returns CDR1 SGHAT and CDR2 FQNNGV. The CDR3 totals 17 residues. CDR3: CASSLLAGGPPRHEQYF. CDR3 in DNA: TGTGCCAGCAGCTTACTAGCGGGAGGGCCCCCCAGGCACGAGCAGTACTTC. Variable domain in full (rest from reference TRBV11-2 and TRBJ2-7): EAGVAQSPRYKIIEKRQSVAFWCNPISGHATLYWYQQILGQGPKLLIQFQNNGVVDDSQLPKDRFSAERLKGVDSTLKIQPAKLEDSAVYLCASSLLAGGPPRHEQYFGPGTRLTVT.

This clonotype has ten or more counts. CDR3 coding DNA: TGTGCCACCAGCAGAGATGTGACAACCTACGAGCAGTACTTC. Amino acids: CATSRDVTTYEQYF. V is TRBV15 and J is TRBJ2-7; D remains ambiguous. V lost 0 bases and J 2 bases, leaving 8 bases between the germline ends. The CDR3 sequence is 14 residues long. Looked up from germline, CDR1 is LNHNV and CDR2 is YYDKDF (reference sequence).

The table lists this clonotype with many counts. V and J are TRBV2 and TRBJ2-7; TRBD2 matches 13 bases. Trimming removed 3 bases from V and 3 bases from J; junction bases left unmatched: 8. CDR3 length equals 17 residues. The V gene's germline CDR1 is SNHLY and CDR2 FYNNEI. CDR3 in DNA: TGTGCCAGCAGTGACCTCAGGACTAGCGGGGGTAGCTACGAGCAGTACTTC. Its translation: CASSDLRTSGGSYEQYF.